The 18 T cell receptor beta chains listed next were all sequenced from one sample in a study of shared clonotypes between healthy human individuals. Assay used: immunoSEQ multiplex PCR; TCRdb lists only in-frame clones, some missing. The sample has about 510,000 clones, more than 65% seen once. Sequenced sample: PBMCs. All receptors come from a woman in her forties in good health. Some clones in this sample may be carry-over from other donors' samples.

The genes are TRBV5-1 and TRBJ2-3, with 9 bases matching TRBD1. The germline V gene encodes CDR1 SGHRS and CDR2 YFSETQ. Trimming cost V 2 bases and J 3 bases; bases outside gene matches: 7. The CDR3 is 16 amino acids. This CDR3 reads CASSFFPTGGTDTQYF. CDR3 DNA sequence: TGCGCCAGCAGCTTCTTTCCGACAGGGGGTACAGATACGCAGTATTTT.

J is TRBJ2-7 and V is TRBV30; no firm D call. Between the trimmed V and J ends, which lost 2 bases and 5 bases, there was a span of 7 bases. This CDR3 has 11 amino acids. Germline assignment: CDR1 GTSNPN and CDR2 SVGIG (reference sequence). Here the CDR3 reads CAWSTGHEQYF. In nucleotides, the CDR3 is TGTGCCTGGAGTACCGGCCACGAGCAGTACTTC. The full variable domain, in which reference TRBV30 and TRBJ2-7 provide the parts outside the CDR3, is SQTIHQWPATLVQPVGSPLSLECTVEGTSNPNLYWYRQAAGRGLQLLFYSVGIGQISSEVPQNLSASRPQDRQFILSSKKLLLSDSGFYLCAWSTGHEQYFGPGTRLTVT.

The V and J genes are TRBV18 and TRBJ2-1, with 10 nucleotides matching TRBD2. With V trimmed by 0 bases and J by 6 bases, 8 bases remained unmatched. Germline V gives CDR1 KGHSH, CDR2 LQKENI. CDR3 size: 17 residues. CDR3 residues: CASSPPNGLAGVNEQFF. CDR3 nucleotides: TGTGCCAGCTCACCACCAAATGGGCTAGCGGGAGTCAATGAGCAGTTCTTC.

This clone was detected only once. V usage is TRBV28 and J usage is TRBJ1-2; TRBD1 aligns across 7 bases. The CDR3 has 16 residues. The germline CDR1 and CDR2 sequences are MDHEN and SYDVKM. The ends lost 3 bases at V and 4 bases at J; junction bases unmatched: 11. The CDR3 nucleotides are TGTGCCAGCAGTTTGGAGGACAGGTTCGGGATCTATGGCTACACCTTC. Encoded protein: CASSLEDRFGIYGYTF.

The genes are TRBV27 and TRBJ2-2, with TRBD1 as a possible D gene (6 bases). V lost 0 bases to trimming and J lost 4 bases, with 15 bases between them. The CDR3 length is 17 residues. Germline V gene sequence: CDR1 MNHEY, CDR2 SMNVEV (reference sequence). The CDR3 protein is CASSLSNGDRTTGELFF. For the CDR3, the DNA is TGTGCCAGCAGTTTATCAAACGGAGACAGGACCACCGGGGAGCTGTTTTTT.

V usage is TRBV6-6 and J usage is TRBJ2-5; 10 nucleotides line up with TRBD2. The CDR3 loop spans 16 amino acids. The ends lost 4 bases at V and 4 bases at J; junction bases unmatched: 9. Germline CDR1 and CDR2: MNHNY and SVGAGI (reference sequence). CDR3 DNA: TGTGCCAGCAGTTTTTCGATAGCGGGAGGCGGAGAGACCCAGTACTTC. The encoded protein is CASSFSIAGGGETQYF.

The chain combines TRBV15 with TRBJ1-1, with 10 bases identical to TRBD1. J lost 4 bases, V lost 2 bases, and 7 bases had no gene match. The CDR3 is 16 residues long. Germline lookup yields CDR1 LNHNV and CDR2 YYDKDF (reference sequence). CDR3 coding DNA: TGTGCCACCAGCAGACGACAGGGGGCCCAGCCCACTGAAGCTTTCTTT. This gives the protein CATSRRQGAQPTEAFF.

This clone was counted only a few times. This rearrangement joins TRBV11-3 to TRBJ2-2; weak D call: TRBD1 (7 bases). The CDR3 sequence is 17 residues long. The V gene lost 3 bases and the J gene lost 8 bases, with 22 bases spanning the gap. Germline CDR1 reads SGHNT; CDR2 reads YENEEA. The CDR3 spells CASSFSPSGGNCGELFF. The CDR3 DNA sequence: TGTGCCAGCAGCTTTAGCCCCTCAGGGGGGAATTGTGGGGAGCTGTTTTTT.

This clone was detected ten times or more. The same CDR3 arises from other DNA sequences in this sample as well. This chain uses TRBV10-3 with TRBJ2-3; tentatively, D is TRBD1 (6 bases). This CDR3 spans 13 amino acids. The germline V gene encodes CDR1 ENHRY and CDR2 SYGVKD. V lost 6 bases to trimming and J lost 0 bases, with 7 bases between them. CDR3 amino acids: CAISRGSTDTQYF. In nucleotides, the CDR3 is TGTGCCATCAGCAGGGGCAGCACAGATACGCAGTATTTT.

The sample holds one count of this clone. CDR3 protein: CATNPTGIQETQYF. CDR3 bases: TGTGCCACCAACCCGACAGGGATCCAAGAGACCCAGTACTTC. This rearrangement joins TRBV19 to TRBJ2-5; the match to TRBD1 covers 7 bases. This CDR3 has 14 residues. V lost 10 bases, J lost 1 base, and 9 bases stayed unmatched. Germline V gene data show CDR1 as LNHDA and CDR2 as SQIVND (reference sequence). The whole variable domain, remainder taken from reference TRBV19 and TRBJ2-5, is DGGITQSPKYLFRKEGQNVTLSCEQNLNHDAMYWYRQDPGQGLRLIYYSQIVNDFQKGDIAEGYSVSREKKESFPLTVTSAQKNPTAFYLCATNPTGIQETQYFGPGTRLLVL.

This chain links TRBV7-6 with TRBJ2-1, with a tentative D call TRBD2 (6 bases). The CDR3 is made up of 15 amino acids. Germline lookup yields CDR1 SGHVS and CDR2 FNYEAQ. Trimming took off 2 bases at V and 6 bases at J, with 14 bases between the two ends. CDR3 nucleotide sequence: TGTGCCAGCAGCTTAAGGCGGGACGCCCCCAATGAGCAGTTCTTC. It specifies CASSLRRDAPNEQFF.

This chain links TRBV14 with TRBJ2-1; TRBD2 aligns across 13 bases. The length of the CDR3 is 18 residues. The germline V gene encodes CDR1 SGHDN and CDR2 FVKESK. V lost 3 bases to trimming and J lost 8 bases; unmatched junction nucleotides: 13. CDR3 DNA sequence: TGTGCCAGCAGCCACGCTACTAGCGGGAGGGCCGGAATGTATGAGCAGTTCTTC. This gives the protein CASSHATSGRAGMYEQFF. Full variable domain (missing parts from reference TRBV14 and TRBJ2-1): EAGVTQFPSHSVIEKGQTVTLRCDPISGHDNLYWYRRVMGKEIKFLLHFVKESKQDESGMPNNRFLAERTGGTYSTLKVQPAELEDSGVYFCASSHATSGRAGMYEQFFGPGTRLTVL.

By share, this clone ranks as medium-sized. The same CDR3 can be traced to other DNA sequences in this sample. CDR3 sequence: CASSPLGAGVYGYTF. The CDR3 DNA follows: TGCGCCAGCAGTCCGTTGGGCGCAGGGGTTTACGGCTACACCTTC. The chain couples TRBV5-1 to TRBJ1-2; D may be TRBD1 (6 bases). The CDR3 has 15 amino acids. Per the germline V gene, CDR1 is SGHRS and CDR2 is YFSETQ. The V end was cut by 5 bases, the J end by 8 bases, with 22 bases between.

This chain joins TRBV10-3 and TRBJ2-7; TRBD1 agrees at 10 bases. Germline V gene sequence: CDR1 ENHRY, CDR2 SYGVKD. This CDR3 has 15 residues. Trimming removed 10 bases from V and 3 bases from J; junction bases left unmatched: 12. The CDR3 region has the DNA TGTGCCAGCAGAGATCCAGGGACAGGGGACTACGAGCAGTACTTC. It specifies CASRDPGTGDYEQYF.

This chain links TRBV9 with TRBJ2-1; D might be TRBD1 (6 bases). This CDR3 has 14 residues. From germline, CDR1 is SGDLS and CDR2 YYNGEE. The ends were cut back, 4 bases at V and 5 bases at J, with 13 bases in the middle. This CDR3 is CASSPQGSHNEQFF. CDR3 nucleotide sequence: TGTGCCAGCAGCCCCCAGGGGTCCCACAATGAGCAGTTCTTC.

The CDR3 loop reads CASTSEGGSSYNEQFF. The CDR3 DNA sequence: TGCGCCAGCACCAGCGAGGGAGGGAGTTCCTACAATGAGCAGTTCTTC. The V gene is TRBV4-1, the J gene TRBJ2-1, with 7 bases aligning to TRBD2. The germline gives CDR1 MGHRA, CDR2 YSYEKL. This CDR3 region has 16 residues. V dropped 7 bases and J dropped 1; count of bases not matched to a gene: 10.

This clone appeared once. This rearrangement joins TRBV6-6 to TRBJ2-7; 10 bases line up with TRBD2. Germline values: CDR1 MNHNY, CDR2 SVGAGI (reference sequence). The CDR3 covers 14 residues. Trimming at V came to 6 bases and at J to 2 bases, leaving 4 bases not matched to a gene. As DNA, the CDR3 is TGTGCCAGCAGCATGAGCGGGAGGGCCTACGAGCAGTACTTC. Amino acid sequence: CASSMSGRAYEQYF.

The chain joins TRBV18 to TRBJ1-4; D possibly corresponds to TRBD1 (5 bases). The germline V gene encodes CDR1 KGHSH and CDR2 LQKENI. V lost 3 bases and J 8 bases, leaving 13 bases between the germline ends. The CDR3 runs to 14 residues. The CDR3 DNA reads TGTGCCAGCTCACCCGGGGCCGAGAAAGAAAAACTGTTTTTT. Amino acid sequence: CASSPGAEKEKLFF.